This entry describes one TCR beta chain. Per the original methods: How many nucleated cells were present was estimated from reference gene primer amplification. Only in-frame clones appear in the TCRdb table, and some are missing; sequencing was by immunoSEQ multiplex PCR. That table supplies the V and J calls and clone size; D and trimming were determined from the DNA. The sample comprises about 91,000 clones, around 88% of which are singletons, and 6.5% to 9.5% rests with the top ten. This record comes from a study of blood T cell repertoires in COVID-19. On the study more broadly: Researchers got acute and convalescent COVID-19 samples from the United States, Italy and Spain. PBMCs, B-cell-depleted T cells, or T cells provided the cDNA or gDNA that made up the material.

The sequence was collected from a woman aged 70-85 years with acute or convalescent COVID-19. Sequencing was done on a sample of peripheral blood.

The CDR3 region has the DNA TGTGCCAGCAGCGTCTTCAGGGGGCTTAACTATGGCTACACCTTC. This sequence encodes CASSVFRGLNYGYTF. The J gene is TRBJ1-2, the V gene TRBV9; 8 bases line up with TRBD1. Losses at the gene ends were 2 bases for V and 1 base for J; bases not matched to a gene: 4. The length of the CDR3 is 15 residues. The germline V gene has CDR1 SGDLS and CDR2 YYNGEE.